The 17 T cell receptor beta chains below were found in one sample sequenced in a study of T cell repertoires in cytomegalovirus infection. A single record per CDR3 protein comes from TCRdb applying MiXCR to the reads. The table lists 500,000 to 600,000 distinct CDR3 sequences, about 17% of them singletons. Sequenced material: CD8+ T cells from PBMCs. The receptors here all came from a human donor in good health (CMV status not recorded). Some clones in this sample may be carry-over from other donors' samples.

This clonotype came up many times. This chain links TRBV7-8 with TRBJ2-2; TRBD1 aligns across 12 bases. Germline trimming cut 5 bases from V and 1 base from J; bases unmatched to any gene: 8. CDR1 and CDR2 (germline): SGHVS, FQNEAQ. The CDR3 runs to 18 residues. The CDR3 protein is CASSQPGQGALNTGELFF. CDR3 bases: TGTGCCAGCAGCCAACCGGGACAGGGGGCCCTGAACACCGGGGAGCTGTTTTTT. Drawing the rest from reference TRBV7-8 and TRBJ2-2, the complete variable domain is GAGVSQSPRYKVAKRGQDVALRCDPISGHVSLFWYQQALGQGPEFLTYFQNEAQLDKSGLPSDRFFAERPEGSVSTLKIQRTQQEDSAVYLCASSQPGQGALNTGELFFGEGSRLTVL.

This clonotype was recorded many times. One junction end does not reproduce the germline sequence, and a read error may be involved. The CDR3, as DNA: TGTGCTAGCAGCTTCAAGACCGGGGTGGGGGAGCTGTTTTTT. Amino acids: CASSFKTGVGELFF. The rearrangement links TRBV7-7 to TRBJ2-2, with D perhaps matching TRBD2 (5 bases). Germline V gene lookup returns CDR1 SSHAT and CDR2 FNYEAQ (reference sequence). The CDR3 has 14 residues.

This clonotype appeared many times. The rearrangement uses TRBV11-2 and TRBJ2-5, with 9 positions matching TRBD2. Trimming took 1 base from V and 4 from J; bases not matched to a gene: 10. Germline CDR1 SGHAT, CDR2 FQNNGV. The CDR3 runs to 17 residues. Here the CDR3 reads CASSLVPSGKIGETQYF. The CDR3 DNA sequence: TGTGCCAGCAGCTTAGTGCCTAGCGGGAAGATCGGAGAGACCCAGTACTTC.

This clonotype appeared a few times. This chain connects TRBV10-2 to TRBJ2-4; D uncertain. The germline CDR1 and CDR2 sequences are WSHSY and SAAADI. The V end was cut by 8 bases, the J end by 0 bases, with 11 bases between. The CDR3 sequence is 14 residues long. For the CDR3, the DNA is TGCGCCAGCGTAGACGGTCTAGCCAAAAACATTCAGTACTTC. Translating it yields CASVDGLAKNIQYF.

This clonotype was counted a few times. This chain links TRBV28 with TRBJ2-1, with 8 bases identical to TRBD2. The germline gives CDR1 MDHEN, CDR2 SYDVKM. Germline trimming cut 3 bases from V and 4 bases from J; bases unmatched to any gene: 2. The CDR3 has 14 residues. The DNA of the CDR3 is TGTGCCAGCAGTTTGCGGGAGGCTTACAATGAGCAGTTCTTC. Translated, it gives CASSLREAYNEQFF.

The gene calls are TRBV3-1 and TRBJ2-1, with 9 nucleotides matching TRBD2. Unmatched junction bases numbered 6, after V lost 5 bases and J lost 7 bases. Germline lookup yields CDR1 LGHDT and CDR2 YNNKEL (reference sequence). There are 14 residues in the CDR3. In DNA form, the CDR3 reads TGTGCCAGCAGCACGAGCGGGGGGCCGAATGAGCAGTTCTTC. This encodes CASSTSGGPNEQFF.

The J gene is TRBJ2-5, the V gene TRBV7-6; the match to TRBD1 covers 8 bases. Germline loops: CDR1 SGHVS, CDR2 FNYEAQ. V was pared by 3 bases and J by 5 bases, with 8 bases of the junction left unmatched. This CDR3 comprises 15 residues. The CDR3 here is CASSLTQGAGETQYF. In DNA, the CDR3 is TGTGCCAGCAGCTTGACGCAGGGGGCCGGGGAGACCCAGTACTTC.

In this sample, this clonotype turned up a few times. The CDR3 reads CASSFRVSGELFF. The CDR3 bases are TGTGCCAGCAGCTTCCGGGTGTCCGGGGAGCTGTTTTTT. J is TRBJ2-2 and V is TRBV5-6; no clear D. Germline V gene sequence: CDR1 SGHDT, CDR2 YYEEEE. V was cut by 2 bases and J by 6 bases, with 8 bases left in between. This CDR3 has 13 residues. The full variable domain, with the rest looked up from reference TRBV5-6 and TRBJ2-2, is DAGVTQSPTHLIKTRGQQVTLRCSPKSGHDTVSWYQQALGQGPQFIFQYYEEEERQRGNFPDRFSGHQFPNYSSELNVNALLLGDSALYLCASSFRVSGELFFGEGSRLTVL.

This clonotype was observed at least ten times. The chain carries TRBV7-8 and TRBJ2-5, with D tentatively TRBD1 or TRBD2 (6 bases each). The V end was cut by 5 bases, the J end by 5 bases, with 18 bases between. The CDR3 contains 15 residues. Germline V gene data show CDR1 as SGHVS and CDR2 as FQNEAQ. CDR3 amino acids: CASSPRVGGTETQYF. CDR3 DNA sequence: TGTGCCAGCAGCCCCCGTGTGGGGGGCACGGAGACCCAGTACTTC.

This clonotype occurred many times. V gene TRBV28 combines with J gene TRBJ2-7, with 8 bases identical to TRBD1. With V trimmed by 7 bases and J by 3 bases, 8 bases remained unmatched. Germline loops: CDR1 MDHEN, CDR2 SYDVKM. This CDR3 is 14 amino acids long. The CDR3 spells CASTLTGVDYEQYF. DNA for the CDR3: TGTGCCAGCACCCTGACAGGGGTGGACTACGAGCAGTACTTC.

The chain links TRBV6-1 to TRBJ2-1, with D unclear. Germline assignment: CDR1 MNHNS and CDR2 SASEGT. This CDR3 has 12 residues. V lost 7 bases, J lost 3 bases, and 7 bases lay in between. The CDR3 DNA follows: TGTGCCAGCAAGGACCGCTACAATGAGCAGTTCTTC. This codes for CASKDRYNEQFF.

About this clonotype: This may stem from a read error, because a much larger clone lies one nucleotide away. This chain connects TRBV4-1 to TRBJ2-7, with 8 positions matching TRBD1. Germline V CDR1 and CDR2: MGHRA, YSYEKL. The CDR3 runs to 16 residues. Here the CDR3 reads CAGSQDTGQGFYEQYF. CDR3 nucleotides: TGCGCCGGCAGCCAAGATACCGGACAGGGATTCTACGAGCAGTACTTC.

This clonotype was seen ten or more times. The chain carries TRBV12-3 or TRBV12-4 and TRBJ2-4, with D perhaps assigned TRBD1 or TRBD2 (5 bases each). The CDR3 consists of 16 residues. V was shortened by 2 bases and J by 4 bases, with 15 bases between the two germline ends. This CDR3 is CASSLLTARGKNIQYF. The CDR3 bases are TGTGCCAGCAGTTTACTGACAGCGAGGGGAAAAAACATTCAGTACTTC.

The chain employs TRBV28 and TRBJ2-3; perhaps TRBD2 as D (6 bases). V was trimmed by 8 bases and J by 0 bases, leaving 15 bases between them. Germline V gives CDR1 MDHEN, CDR2 SYDVKM. This CDR3 comprises 15 residues. The CDR3 loop reads CASGASVASTDTQYF. CDR3 bases: TGTGCCAGCGGTGCTAGCGTAGCTAGCACAGATACGCAGTATTTT.

This clonotype appeared once. This chain uses TRBV19 with TRBJ2-3, with TRBD1 matching 10 bases. V dropped 4 bases and J dropped 4; count of bases not matched to a gene: 5. The CDR3 is 15 amino acids. Germline V lookup: CDR1 LNHDA, CDR2 SQIVND (reference sequence). The CDR3 sequence is CASSTRDRGPDTQYF. CDR3 sequence (DNA): TGTGCCAGTAGTACCCGGGACAGGGGTCCAGATACGCAGTATTTT.

This clonotype was seen ten or more times. The junction departs from the called germline gene at one end, perhaps through a read error. The J gene is TRBJ2-3, the V gene TRBV4-1, with 7 bases aligning to TRBD2. This CDR3 contains 14 residues. Per the germline V gene, CDR1 is MGHRA and CDR2 is YSYEKL. CDR3: CASSWAGDTDTQYF. In nucleotides, the CDR3 is TGTGCCAGCAGTTGGGCGGGGGACACAGATACGCAGTATTTT.

This clonotype appeared a few times. The chain carries TRBV29-1 and TRBJ2-7; 9 bases are a match to TRBD1. The germline V gene has CDR1 SQVTM and CDR2 ANQGSEA. V lost 1 base and J lost 6; bases outside the gene matches: 4. CDR3 length: 13 residues. Here the CDR3 reads CSVEVGTGLEQYF. DNA for the CDR3: TGCAGCGTTGAAGTAGGGACAGGGCTCGAGCAGTACTTC.